These 19 T cell receptor beta chains were all obtained from the same sample, sequenced in a study of T cell responses to AZD1222 COVID-19 vaccine. The repertoire was sequenced with immunoSEQ multiplex PCR; TCRdb's copy has only in-frame clones and lacks some. The sample records approximately 130,000 clones, 85% being singletons. Sequencing was performed on peripheral blood, taken 28 days after the second dose of the MenACWY control vaccine. The receptor set was obtained from an adult who received the MenACWY meningococcal vaccine as a control.

This clone came up once. The chain links TRBV2 to TRBJ1-1; D unresolved. Trimming shortened V by 6 bases and J by 0 bases, and 11 bases separated the two germline ends. The CDR3 is 14 residues long. CDR1 SNHLY and CDR2 FYNNEI come from the germline V gene. The CDR3 protein is CASRPAMVNTEAFF. Written as DNA, the CDR3 is TGTGCCAGCAGACCCGCTATGGTGAACACTGAAGCTTTCTTT.

The chain employs TRBV11-3 and TRBJ2-7; 7 positions match TRBD2. Germline-derived CDR1 and CDR2 are SGHNT and YENEEA. The V gene end was trimmed by 6 bases and the J gene end by 2 bases; junction bases not matched to a gene: 4. The CDR3 totals 13 residues. As DNA, the CDR3 is TGTGCCAGCAGATCTAGCGGCACCTACGAGCAGTACTTC. It codes for CASRSSGTYEQYF.

This chain uses TRBV5-5 with TRBJ2-1; 8 positions agree with TRBD1. CDR3 length: 12 residues. The germline V gene has CDR1 SGHKS and CDR2 YYEKEE (reference sequence). The junction had 4 bases not matched to a gene; V was cut back by 2 bases and J by 12 bases. As DNA, the CDR3 is TGTGCCAGCAGCTTATCGGACAGGGCGCAGTTCTTC. It encodes CASSLSDRAQFF.

The gene calls are TRBV5-6 and TRBJ2-2; 8 bases are shared with TRBD1. J gave up 1 base and V 2 bases, and 4 bases lay outside the gene matches. The CDR3 consists of 16 residues. The germline CDR1 and CDR2 sequences are SGHDT and YYEEEE. The CDR3 region has the DNA TGTGCCAGCAGCTTCGGTGACAGGGGGAACACCGGGGAGCTGTTTTTT. It translates to CASSFGDRGNTGELFF.

The gene calls are TRBV4-1 and TRBJ2-2; 11 bases are shared with TRBD2. Unmatched junction bases numbered 0, after V lost 0 bases and J lost 6 bases. Germline V gene lookup returns CDR1 MGHRA and CDR2 YSYEKL. The CDR3 has 15 residues. Here the CDR3 DNA reads TGCGCCAGCAGCCAAGAACTAGCGGGGGCCGGGGAGCTGTTTTTT. Its protein product is CASSQELAGAGELFF.

The rearrangement joins TRBV4-3 to TRBJ1-2; D call uncertain. V was pared by 0 bases and J by 4 bases, with 15 bases between. The CDR3 has 16 amino acids. Looked up from germline, CDR1 is LGHNA and CDR2 is YSLEER. The CDR3 sequence is CASSQEGSGSAYGYTF. The CDR3 DNA sequence: TGCGCCAGCAGCCAAGAAGGTTCGGGGAGCGCCTATGGCTACACCTTC.

The J gene is TRBJ2-3, the V gene TRBV30; TRBD2 might be the D (5 bases). This CDR3 comprises 17 residues. Germline CDR1 is GTSNPN and CDR2 is SVGIG (reference sequence). V was clipped by 5 bases and J by 3 bases, with 24 bases between them. In DNA, the CDR3 is TGTGCCTGGGGTAGTGGACTCAGCCGGATTCGTACAGATACGCAGTATTTT. Protein: CAWGSGLSRIRTDTQYF.

CDR3 sequence reads: CASSRTRGSSSYNSPLHF. The CDR3 nucleotides read TGTGCCAGCAGCCGAACCCGGGGTTCGAGCTCCTATAATTCACCCCTCCACTTT. The rearrangement links TRBV27 to TRBJ1-6; no clear D. The CDR3 totals 18 residues. Germline lookup yields CDR1 MNHEY and CDR2 SMNVEV (reference sequence). The ends were cut back, 6 bases at V and 0 bases at J, with 18 bases in the middle.

Of note for this clone: Sequence at one end of the junction differs from germline and may be a read error. The chain links TRBV6-1 to TRBJ2-7, with 7 bases aligning to TRBD1. The CDR3 is made up of 12 amino acids. The germline gives CDR1 MNHNS, CDR2 SASEGT. The CDR3 spells CASGETGEQQYF. The DNA of the CDR3 is TGTGCCAGCGGTGAAACAGGGGAACAGCAGTACTTC.

The CDR3 protein is CASSVEGGRVDYGYTF. CDR3 bases: TGTGCCAGCAGCGTAGAAGGGGGCAGGGTCGACTATGGCTACACCTTC. This chain joins TRBV9 and TRBJ1-2; 7 bases line up with TRBD1. This CDR3 is built from 16 residues. V lost 0 bases to trimming and J lost 3 bases; unmatched junction nucleotides: 8. Germline V CDR1 and CDR2: SGDLS, YYNGEE.

With respect to this clone: One end of the junction fails to match germline, which may point to a read error. V usage is TRBV25-1 and J usage is TRBJ1-5, with D perhaps matching TRBD1 (6 bases). The CDR3 runs 13 residues. CDR1 MGHDK and CDR2 SYGVNS come from the germline V gene. CDR3 sequence reads: CASIEQGYQPQHF. CDR3 nucleotide sequence: TGTGCCAGCATTGAACAGGGTTATCAGCCCCAGCATTTT.

The V gene is TRBV2, the J gene TRBJ1-5; a possible D gene is TRBD1 (6 bases). Trimming cost V 6 bases and J 2 bases, with 14 bases left between them. Germline CDR1 reads SNHLY; CDR2 reads FYNNEI. The CDR3 covers 15 residues. CDR3 nucleotides: TGTGCCAGCAGCCCGCGGACAGTGGGCAATCAGCCCCAGCATTTT. It translates to CASSPRTVGNQPQHF.

The rearrangement uses TRBV29-1 and TRBJ1-1; perhaps TRBD1 as D (6 bases). CDR1 and CDR2 from the germline V gene are SQVTM and ANQGSEA. V dropped 7 bases and J dropped 0 bases, with 12 bases sitting between them. The CDR3 totals 13 residues. CDR3 sequence (DNA): TGCAGCGCCGCGACAGGCATGAACACTGAAGCTTTCTTT. Amino acids: CSAATGMNTEAFF.

The chain recombines TRBV24-1 with TRBJ2-5, with D possibly being TRBD1 (5 bases). V lost 4 bases to trimming and J lost 9 bases, with 11 bases between them. Germline CDR1 reads KGHDR; CDR2 reads SFDVKD. CDR3 length equals 12 residues. CDR3 nucleotide sequence: TGTGCCACCAGTGACCAGGGTTGGGCCCAGTACTTC. It codes for CATSDQGWAQYF.

This clone has a handful of counts. This sequence joins TRBV27 and TRBJ2-7; 9 bases match TRBD2. The V and J ends lost 2 bases and 5 bases, in that order; junction bases with no gene match: 4. CDR3 length: 14 amino acids. Germline V gene lookup returns CDR1 MNHEY and CDR2 SMNVEV (reference sequence). CDR3 DNA: TGTGCCAGCAGTTTAAATAGCGGGAGACACGAGCAGTACTTC. The encoded protein is CASSLNSGRHEQYF.

The chain joins TRBV4-2 to TRBJ1-2; 7 positions agree with TRBD1. The germline V gene encodes CDR1 LGHNA and CDR2 YNFKEQ. The CDR3 contains 14 residues. Trimming took 0 bases from V and 4 from J; bases not matched to a gene: 2. CDR3 loop: CASSQDRGGYGYTF. The CDR3 bases are TGTGCCAGCAGCCAAGACAGGGGGGGCTATGGCTACACCTTC.

This chain connects TRBV6-5 to TRBJ2-7; D may match TRBD1 or TRBD2 (6 bases each). Germline CDR1 and CDR2: MNHEY and SVGAGI. The CDR3 consists of 13 residues. Trimming cost V 8 bases and J 3 bases, with 14 bases left between them. CDR3 loop: CASPRGDGYEQYV. As DNA, the CDR3 is TGTGCCAGCCCGAGGGGGGACGGCTACGAGCAGTACGTC.

This chain links TRBV4-3 with TRBJ2-5; TRBD1 matches 9 bases. Germline V gene data show CDR1 as LGHNA and CDR2 as YSLEER. Trimming at V came to 3 bases and at J to 5 bases, leaving 7 bases not matched to a gene. The CDR3 totals 15 residues. This CDR3 reads CASSQGQGIGETQYF. The CDR3, as DNA: TGCGCCAGCAGCCAGGGACAGGGTATAGGCGAGACCCAGTACTTC.

This clone was seen a single time. The gene calls are TRBV6-5 and TRBJ1-1; D might be TRBD1 (5 bases). Trimming removed 0 bases at V and 5 bases at J, with 7 bases between. Germline values: CDR1 MNHEY, CDR2 SVGAGI. The CDR3 has 13 residues. The CDR3 region is CASSYSTATEAFF. The DNA for the CDR3 is TGTGCCAGCAGTTACTCGACAGCGACTGAAGCTTTCTTT.